These 3 T cell receptor beta chains came from one sample sequenced in a study of T cell responses to AZD1222 COVID-19 vaccine. The repertoire was sequenced with immunoSEQ multiplex PCR; TCRdb's copy has only in-frame clones and lacks some. The repertoire holds about 120,000 clones, with roughly 91% as singletons. Specimen: peripheral blood, collected 28 days after the second AZD1222 dose. These receptors all come from an adult who received the AZD1222 COVID-19 vaccine.

The rearrangement uses TRBV27 and TRBJ2-7; the D gene is possibly TRBD1 (6 bases). V was clipped by 8 bases and J by 12 bases, with 20 bases between them. The CDR3 covers 12 residues. Germline V lookup: CDR1 MNHEY, CDR2 SMNVEV (reference sequence). Here the CDR3 reads CASGRSQGSWYF. In DNA, the CDR3 is TGTGCCAGCGGTAGGTCACAGGGAAGTTGGTACTTC.

This chain joins TRBV7-6 and TRBJ2-7; D is unresolved. Germline-derived CDR1 and CDR2 are SGHVS and FNYEAQ. The length of the CDR3 is 15 residues. Trimming shortened V by 0 bases and J by 3 bases, and 12 bases separated the two germline ends. CDR3 coding DNA: TGTGCCAGCAGCTTAGCTGGTCTCAATAACTACGAGCAGTACTTC. Translated, it gives CASSLAGLNNYEQYF.

J is TRBJ1-5 and V is TRBV7-9, with D tentatively TRBD1 (5 bases). Germline V gives CDR1 SEHNR, CDR2 FQNEAQ (reference sequence). The CDR3 consists of 11 residues. V lost 5 bases and J 12 bases, leaving 11 bases between the germline ends. The CDR3 reads CASSNAGVQHF. In nucleotides, the CDR3 is TGTGCCAGCAGCAATGCGGGGGTCCAGCATTTT.